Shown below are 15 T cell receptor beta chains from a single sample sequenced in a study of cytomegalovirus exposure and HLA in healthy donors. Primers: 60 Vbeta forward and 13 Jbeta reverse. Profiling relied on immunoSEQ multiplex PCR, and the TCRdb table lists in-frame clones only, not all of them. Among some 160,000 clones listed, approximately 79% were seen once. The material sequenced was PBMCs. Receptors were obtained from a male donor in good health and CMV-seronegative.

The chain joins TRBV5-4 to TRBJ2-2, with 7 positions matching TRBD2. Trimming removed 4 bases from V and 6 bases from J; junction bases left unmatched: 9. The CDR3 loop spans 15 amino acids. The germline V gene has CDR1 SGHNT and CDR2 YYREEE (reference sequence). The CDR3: CASSPGRGGAGELFF. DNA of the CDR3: TGTGCCAGCAGCCCGGGGAGGGGAGGCGCCGGGGAGCTGTTTTTT.

Here the CDR3 DNA reads TGTGCCATCAGTGAGAGGGGGTCGGTCTATGGCTACACCTTC. Protein: CAISERGSVYGYTF. This chain joins TRBV10-3 and TRBJ1-2; D may be TRBD1 (6 bases). CDR1 is ENHRY, CDR2 SYGVKD, per germline. This CDR3 region has 14 residues. The V and J ends lost 2 bases and 4 bases respectively, with 11 bases between them.

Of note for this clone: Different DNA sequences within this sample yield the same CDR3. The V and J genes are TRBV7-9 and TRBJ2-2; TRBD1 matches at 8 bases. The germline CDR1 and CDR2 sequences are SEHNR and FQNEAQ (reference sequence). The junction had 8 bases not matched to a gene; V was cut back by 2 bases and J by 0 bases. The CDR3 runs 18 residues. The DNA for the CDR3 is TGTGCCAGCAGCTTACCCCGGGACAGGAGCCCGAACACCGGGGAGCTGTTTTTT. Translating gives CASSLPRDRSPNTGELFF.

The CDR3 region is CASSRGQGNQPQHF. CDR3 sequence (DNA): TGCGCCAGCAGCCGAGGACAGGGCAATCAGCCCCAGCATTTT. The chain recombines TRBV4-1 with TRBJ1-5; 7 bases map to TRBD1. The CDR3 sequence is 14 residues long. V shed 4 bases and J 2 bases; nucleotides not matched to a gene: 2. Per the germline V gene, CDR1 is MGHRA and CDR2 is YSYEKL.

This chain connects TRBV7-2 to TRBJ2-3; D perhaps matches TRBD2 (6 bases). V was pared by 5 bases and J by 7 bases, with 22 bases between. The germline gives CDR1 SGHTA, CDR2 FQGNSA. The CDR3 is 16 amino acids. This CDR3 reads CASSPRNLWAGNTQYF. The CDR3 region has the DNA TGTGCCAGCAGCCCTAGAAATTTGTGGGCGGGGAATACGCAGTATTTT.

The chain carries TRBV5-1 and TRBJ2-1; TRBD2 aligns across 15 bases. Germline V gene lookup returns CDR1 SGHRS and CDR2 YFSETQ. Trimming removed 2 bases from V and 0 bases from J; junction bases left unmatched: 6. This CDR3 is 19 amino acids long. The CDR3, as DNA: TGCGCCAGCAGCTTAGGGACTAGCGGGGGGCTTAGCTCCTACAATGAGCAGTTCTTC. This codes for CASSLGTSGGLSSYNEQFF.

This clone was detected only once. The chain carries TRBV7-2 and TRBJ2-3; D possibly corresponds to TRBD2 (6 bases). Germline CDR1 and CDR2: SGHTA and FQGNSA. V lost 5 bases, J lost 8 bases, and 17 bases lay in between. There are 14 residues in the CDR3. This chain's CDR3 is CTSSPAGIAVTQYF. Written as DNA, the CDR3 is TGTACCAGCAGCCCGGCGGGGATAGCCGTTACGCAGTATTTT.

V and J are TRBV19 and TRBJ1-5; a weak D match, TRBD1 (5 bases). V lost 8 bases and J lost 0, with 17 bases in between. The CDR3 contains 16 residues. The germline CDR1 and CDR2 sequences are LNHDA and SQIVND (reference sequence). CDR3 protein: CASDRQPQISNQPQHF. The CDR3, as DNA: TGTGCCAGTGATCGACAGCCCCAGATTAGCAATCAGCCCCAGCATTTT.

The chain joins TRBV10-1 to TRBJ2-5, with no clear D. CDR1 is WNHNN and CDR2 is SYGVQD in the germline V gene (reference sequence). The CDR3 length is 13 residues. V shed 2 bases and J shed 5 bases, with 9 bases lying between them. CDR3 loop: CASSETVGETQYF. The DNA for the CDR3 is TGCGCCAGCAGTGAGACCGTCGGGGAGACCCAGTACTTC.

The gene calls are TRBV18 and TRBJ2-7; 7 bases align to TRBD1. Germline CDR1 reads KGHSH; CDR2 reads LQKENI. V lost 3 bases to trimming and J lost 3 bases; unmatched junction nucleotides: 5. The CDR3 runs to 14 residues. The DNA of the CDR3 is TGTGCCAGCTCACCTCCGGGACAGAACTACGAGCAGTACTTC. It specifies CASSPPGQNYEQYF.

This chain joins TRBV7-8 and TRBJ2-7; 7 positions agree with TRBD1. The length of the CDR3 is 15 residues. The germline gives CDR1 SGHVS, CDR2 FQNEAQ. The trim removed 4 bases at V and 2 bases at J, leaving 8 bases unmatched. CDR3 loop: CASSSDRAPTYEQYF. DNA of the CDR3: TGTGCCAGCAGCTCTGACAGGGCCCCAACCTACGAGCAGTACTTC.

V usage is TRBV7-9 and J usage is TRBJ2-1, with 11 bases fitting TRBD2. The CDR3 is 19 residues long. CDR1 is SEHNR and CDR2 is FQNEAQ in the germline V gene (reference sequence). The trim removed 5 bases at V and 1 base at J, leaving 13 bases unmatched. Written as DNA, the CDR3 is TGTGCCAGCAGCCAAGGGCGGACTAGCGGGCCGATGTCCTACAATGAGCAGTTCTTC. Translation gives CASSQGRTSGPMSYNEQFF.

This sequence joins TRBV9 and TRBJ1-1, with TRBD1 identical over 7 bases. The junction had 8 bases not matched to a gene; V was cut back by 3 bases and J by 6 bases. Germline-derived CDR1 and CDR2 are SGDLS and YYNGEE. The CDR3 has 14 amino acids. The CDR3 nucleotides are TGTGCCAGCAGCGCCACGACAGGGTTGGCTGAAGCTTTCTTT. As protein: CASSATTGLAEAFF.

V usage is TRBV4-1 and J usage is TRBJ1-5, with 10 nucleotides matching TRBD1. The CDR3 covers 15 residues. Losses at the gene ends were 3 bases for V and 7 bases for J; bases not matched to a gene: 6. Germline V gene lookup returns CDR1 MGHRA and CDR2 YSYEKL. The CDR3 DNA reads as TGCGCCAGCAGCCAGGGACAGGGGAATGACCAGCCCCAGCATTTT. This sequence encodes CASSQGQGNDQPQHF.

The CDR3 DNA reads as TGTGCCAGGGCAGGGGATTCGTCTTGGTATGGCTACACCTTC. Protein: CARAGDSSWYGYTF. The chain couples TRBV7-8 to TRBJ1-2, with D possibly TRBD1 on 6 matching bases. Germline-derived CDR1 and CDR2 are SGHVS and FQNEAQ. The CDR3 consists of 14 residues. V was pared by 9 bases and J by 5 bases, with 19 bases between.